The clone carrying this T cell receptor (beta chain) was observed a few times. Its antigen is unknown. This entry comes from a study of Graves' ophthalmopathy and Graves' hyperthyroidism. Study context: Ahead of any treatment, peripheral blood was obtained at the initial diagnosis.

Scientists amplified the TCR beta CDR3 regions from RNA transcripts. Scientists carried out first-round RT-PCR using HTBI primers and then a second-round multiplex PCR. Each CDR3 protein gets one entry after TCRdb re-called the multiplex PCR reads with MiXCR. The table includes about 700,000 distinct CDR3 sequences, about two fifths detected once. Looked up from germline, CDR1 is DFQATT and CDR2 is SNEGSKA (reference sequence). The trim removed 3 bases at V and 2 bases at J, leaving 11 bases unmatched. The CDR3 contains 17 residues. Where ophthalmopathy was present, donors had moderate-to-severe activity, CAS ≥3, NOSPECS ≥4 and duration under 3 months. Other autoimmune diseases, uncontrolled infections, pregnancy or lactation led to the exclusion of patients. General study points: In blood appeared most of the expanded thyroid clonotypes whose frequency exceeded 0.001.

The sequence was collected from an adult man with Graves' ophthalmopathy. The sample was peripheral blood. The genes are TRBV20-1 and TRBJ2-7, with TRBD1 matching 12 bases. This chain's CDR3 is CSARPGTGGGDPYEQYF. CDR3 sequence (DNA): TGCAGTGCTAGGCCCGGGACAGGGGGCGGCGACCCCTACGAGCAGTACTTC.